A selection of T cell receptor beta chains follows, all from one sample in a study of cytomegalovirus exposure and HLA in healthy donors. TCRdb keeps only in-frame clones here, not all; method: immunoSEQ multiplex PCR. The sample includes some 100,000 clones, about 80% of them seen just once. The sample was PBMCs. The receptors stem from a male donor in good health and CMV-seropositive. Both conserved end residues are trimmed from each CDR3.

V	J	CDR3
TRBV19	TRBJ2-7	ASSITSVYEQY
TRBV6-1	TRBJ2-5	ASSDTGGHQETQY
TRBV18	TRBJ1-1	ASSPPWEGTEAF
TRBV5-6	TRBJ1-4	ASSLNRGLGEKLF
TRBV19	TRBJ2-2	ATTPRALATTGELF
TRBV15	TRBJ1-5	ATSRSSRQGWSNQPQH
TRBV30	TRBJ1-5	AWRAGEMRGPQH
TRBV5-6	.	ASSLPRDSPYEQY
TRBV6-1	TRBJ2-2	ASPKGVLDTGELF
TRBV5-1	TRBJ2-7	ASSLEWTTYEQY
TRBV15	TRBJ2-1	ATSGQDRRGSEQF
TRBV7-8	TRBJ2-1	ASSLGRNEQF
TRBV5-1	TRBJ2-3	ASSTQGASTTDTQY
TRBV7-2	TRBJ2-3	ASSPRRGPENTQY
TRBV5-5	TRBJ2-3	ASSRPGYTDTQY
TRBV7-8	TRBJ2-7	ASSLGADRGHEQY
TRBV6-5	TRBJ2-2	ASRLAGTNTGELF
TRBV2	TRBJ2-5	ASRSTGSQETQY
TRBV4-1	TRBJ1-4	ASSLTPGWTNEKLF
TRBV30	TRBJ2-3	ACTPQADTQY
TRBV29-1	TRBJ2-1	SVGAPNNEQF
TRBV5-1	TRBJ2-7	ASSFSGGSYEQY
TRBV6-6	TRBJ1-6	ASSYVQENSPLH
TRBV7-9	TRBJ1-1	ASSLGQGSEAF
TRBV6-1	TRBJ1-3	ASSETGAGNTIY
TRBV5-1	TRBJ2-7	ASSLGQPSYEQY
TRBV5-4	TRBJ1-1	ASSFSTGPEAF
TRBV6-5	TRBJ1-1	ASSYGATEAF
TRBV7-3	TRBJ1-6	ASSPRQNSPLH
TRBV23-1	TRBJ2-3	ASSRTFGVQGAPDLSTDTQY
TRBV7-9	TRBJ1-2	ASRGQRPFNGYT
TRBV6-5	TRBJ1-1	ASRYSGVGTEAF
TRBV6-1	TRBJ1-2	ASSETYTGT
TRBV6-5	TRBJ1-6	ASSYSSNSPLH
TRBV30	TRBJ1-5	AWGLSGVNQPQH
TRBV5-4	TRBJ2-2	ASSPVGGPGTGELF
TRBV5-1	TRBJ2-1	ASSLADRVNEQF
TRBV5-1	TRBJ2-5	ASSPLGQGAGETQY
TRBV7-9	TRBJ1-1	ASSYSGVNTEAF
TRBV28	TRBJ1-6	ASSSGQGSSPLH
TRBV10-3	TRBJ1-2	AVWDRDSFGYT
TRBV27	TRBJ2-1	ASPRPREDSYNEQF
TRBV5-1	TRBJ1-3	ASSVTGASGNTIY
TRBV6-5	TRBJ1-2	ASSSGQIYGYT
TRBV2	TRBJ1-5	ASSENGGRQPQH
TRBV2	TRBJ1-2	ASSPGGLNYGYT
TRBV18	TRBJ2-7	ASSPQAASYEQY